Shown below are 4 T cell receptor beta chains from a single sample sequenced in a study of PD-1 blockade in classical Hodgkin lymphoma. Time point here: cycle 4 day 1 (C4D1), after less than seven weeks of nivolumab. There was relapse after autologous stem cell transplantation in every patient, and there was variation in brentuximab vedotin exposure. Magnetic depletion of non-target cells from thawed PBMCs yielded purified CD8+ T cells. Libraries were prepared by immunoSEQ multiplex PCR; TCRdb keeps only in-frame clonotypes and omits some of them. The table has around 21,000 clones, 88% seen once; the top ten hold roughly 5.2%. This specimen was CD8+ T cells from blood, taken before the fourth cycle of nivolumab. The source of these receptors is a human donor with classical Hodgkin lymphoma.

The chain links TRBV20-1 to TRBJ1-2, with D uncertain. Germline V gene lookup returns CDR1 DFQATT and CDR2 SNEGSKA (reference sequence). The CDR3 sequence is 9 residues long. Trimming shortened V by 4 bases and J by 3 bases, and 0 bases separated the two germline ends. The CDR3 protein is CSANYGYTF. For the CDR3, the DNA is TGCAGTGCTAACTATGGCTACACCTTC.

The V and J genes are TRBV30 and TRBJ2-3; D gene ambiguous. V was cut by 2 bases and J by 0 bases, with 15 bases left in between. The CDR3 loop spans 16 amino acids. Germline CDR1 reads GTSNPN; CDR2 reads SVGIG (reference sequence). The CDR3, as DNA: TGTGCCTGGAGTCTCGGAGTATGGGGTAGCACAGATACGCAGTATTTT. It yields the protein CAWSLGVWGSTDTQYF.

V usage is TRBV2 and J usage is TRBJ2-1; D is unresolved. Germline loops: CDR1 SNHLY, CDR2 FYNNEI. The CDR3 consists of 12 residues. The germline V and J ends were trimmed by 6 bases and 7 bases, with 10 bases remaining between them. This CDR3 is CASRSRRNEQFF. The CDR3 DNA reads TGTGCCAGCAGGAGTCGGCGAAATGAGCAGTTCTTC.

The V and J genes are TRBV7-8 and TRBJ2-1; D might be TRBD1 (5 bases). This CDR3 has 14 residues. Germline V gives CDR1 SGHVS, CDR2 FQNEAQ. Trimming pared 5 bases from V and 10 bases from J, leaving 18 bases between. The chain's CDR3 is CASSPGHLSREQFF. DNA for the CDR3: TGTGCCAGCAGCCCCGGACATCTCTCACGGGAGCAGTTCTTC.